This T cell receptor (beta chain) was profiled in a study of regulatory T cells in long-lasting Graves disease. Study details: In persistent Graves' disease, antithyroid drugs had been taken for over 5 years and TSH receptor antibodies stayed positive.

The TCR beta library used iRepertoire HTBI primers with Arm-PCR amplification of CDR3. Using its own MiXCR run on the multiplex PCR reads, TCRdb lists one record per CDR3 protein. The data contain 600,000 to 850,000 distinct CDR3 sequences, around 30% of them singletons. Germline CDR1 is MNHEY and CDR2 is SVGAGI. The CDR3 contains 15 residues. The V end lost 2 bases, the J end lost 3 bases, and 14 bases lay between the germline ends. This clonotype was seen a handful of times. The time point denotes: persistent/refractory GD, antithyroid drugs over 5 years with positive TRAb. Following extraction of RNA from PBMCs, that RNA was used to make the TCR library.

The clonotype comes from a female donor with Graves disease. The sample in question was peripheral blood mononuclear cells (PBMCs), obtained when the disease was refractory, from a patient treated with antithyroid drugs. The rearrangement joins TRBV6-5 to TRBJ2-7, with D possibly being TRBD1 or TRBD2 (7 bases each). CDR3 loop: CASSYLQGRGYEQYF. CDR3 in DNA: TGTGCCAGCAGTTACCTACAGGGGAGGGGCTACGAGCAGTACTTC.